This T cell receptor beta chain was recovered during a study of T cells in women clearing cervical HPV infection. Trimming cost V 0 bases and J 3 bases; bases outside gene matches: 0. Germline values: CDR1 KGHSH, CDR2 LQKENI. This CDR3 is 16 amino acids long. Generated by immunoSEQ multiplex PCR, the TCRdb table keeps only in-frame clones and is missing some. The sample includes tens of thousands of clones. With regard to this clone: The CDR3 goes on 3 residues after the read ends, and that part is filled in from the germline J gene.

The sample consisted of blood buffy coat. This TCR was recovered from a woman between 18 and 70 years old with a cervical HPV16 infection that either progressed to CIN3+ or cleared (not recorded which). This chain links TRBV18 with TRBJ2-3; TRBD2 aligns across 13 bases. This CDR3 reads CASSPPGLAGTDTQYF. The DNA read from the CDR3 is TGTGCCAGCTCACCACCGGGACTAGCGGGAACAGATACG.